This T cell receptor beta chain derives from a study of long-term antiretroviral therapy in people with HIV. It was version v3.0 of the immunoSEQ assay that was run at survey level. Clones were sequenced by immunoSEQ multiplex PCR, and TCRdb holds only the in-frame ones, with some missing. The sample includes tens of thousands of clones, approximately 85% of them seen just once. Study outcomes and limitations: ART adherence was not documented, and neither viral resistance nor therapy changes had any data. HIV repertoires covered narrower CDR3 length ranges than controls did. Repertoire composition at all time points was dominated by clones that had expanded before ART.

The CDR3 has 11 amino acids. CDR1 MDHEN and CDR2 SYDVKM come from the germline V gene. V lost 6 bases to trimming and J lost 3 bases, with 5 bases between them. Concerning this clone itself: Its antigen is unidentified.

The starting material was unsorted PBMCs, obtained approximately 3.3 years after starting antiretroviral therapy. The receptor's source is a man between 18 and 29 years old with HIV. This chain uses TRBV28 with TRBJ1-2; no firm D call. CDR3 protein: CASSLDYGYTF. CDR3 nucleotide sequence: TGTGCCAGCAGCCTCGACTATGGCTACACCTTC.